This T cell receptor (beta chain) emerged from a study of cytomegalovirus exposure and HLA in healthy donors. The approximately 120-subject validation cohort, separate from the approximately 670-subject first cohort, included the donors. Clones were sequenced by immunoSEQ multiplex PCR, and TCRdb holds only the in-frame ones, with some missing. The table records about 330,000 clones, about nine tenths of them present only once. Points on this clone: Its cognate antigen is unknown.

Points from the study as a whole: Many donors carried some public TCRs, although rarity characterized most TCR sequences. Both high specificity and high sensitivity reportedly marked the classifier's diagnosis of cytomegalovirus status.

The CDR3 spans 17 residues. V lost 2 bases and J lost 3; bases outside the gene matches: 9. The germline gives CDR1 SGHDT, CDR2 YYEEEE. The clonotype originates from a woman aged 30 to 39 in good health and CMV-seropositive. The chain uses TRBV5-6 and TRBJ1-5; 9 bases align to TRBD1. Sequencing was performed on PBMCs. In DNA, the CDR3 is TGTGCCAGCAGCTTAAGGACAGGGGATCACCCCAATCAGCCCCAGCATTTT. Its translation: CASSLRTGDHPNQPQHF.